These T cell receptor beta chains were read from a single sample in a study of T cell clones after liver transplantation. Data came from immunoSEQ multiplex PCR; TCRdb stores just in-frame clones and leaves some out. Of under 130,000 clones in the sample, approximately 79% were seen once. This material consisted of CD4+ T cells from blood, taken 45 to 50 months after liver transplant. Source of these receptors: a human patient who received a liver transplant. A share of the T cells may be of graft donor origin. CDR3s include the opening cysteine and the closing phenylalanine or tryptophan. A D gene is named only where the DNA matches it firmly. Clone sizes are given selectively: once, few, many, or a class where the clone is expanded.

abundance: -; d_gene: -; j_gene: TRBJ1-2; v_gene: TRBV6-1; CDR3nt: TGTGCCAGCAGTCGGGCAGACACTAACTATGGCTACACCTTC; CDR3aa: CASSRADTNYGYTF
abundance: -; d_gene: TRBD2; j_gene: TRBJ2-1; v_gene: TRBV14; CDR3nt: TGTGCCAGCAGCCACGGACTAGTCCCCCATCTGAAGCAGTTCTTC; CDR3aa: CASSHGLVPHLKQFF
abundance: -; d_gene: TRBD1; j_gene: TRBJ1-3; v_gene: TRBV18; CDR3nt: TGTGCCAGCTCTCAACGACAGGGGATAGACACCATATATTTT; CDR3aa: CASSQRQGIDTIYF
abundance: -; d_gene: TRBD2; j_gene: TRBJ2-7; v_gene: TRBV11-1; CDR3nt: TGTGCCAGCAGCTTACGTAGCGGGGCAACCGCCGAGCAGTACTTC; CDR3aa: CASSLRSGATAEQYF
abundance: few; d_gene: -; j_gene: TRBJ1-2; v_gene: TRBV6-6; CDR3nt: TGTGCCAGCACCATAGGGGGAGAGCGGGGCTACACCTTC; CDR3aa: CASTIGGERGYTF
abundance: -; d_gene: TRBD2; j_gene: TRBJ2-1; v_gene: TRBV4-1; CDR3nt: TGCGCCAGCAGAAGGACTAGCGGGGAGGTTTACAATGAGCAGTTCTTC; CDR3aa: CASRRTSGEVYNEQFF
abundance: once; d_gene: -; j_gene: TRBJ2-7; v_gene: TRBV6-5; CDR3nt: TGTGCCAGCAGTGGATACTACGAGCAGTACTTC; CDR3aa: CASSGYYEQYF
abundance: -; d_gene: TRBD1; j_gene: TRBJ1-2; v_gene: TRBV7-2; CDR3nt: TGTGCCAGATCGCCCTTAACAGGGGGGGACTATGGCTACACCTTC; CDR3aa: CARSPLTGGDYGYTF
abundance: -; d_gene: -; j_gene: TRBJ2-5; v_gene: TRBV7-8; CDR3nt: TGTGCCAGCAGCTTCAGACCCGGGACACCGAAAGAGACCCAGTACTTC; CDR3aa: CASSFRPGTPKETQYF
abundance: -; d_gene: TRBD1; j_gene: TRBJ2-7; v_gene: TRBV7-3; CDR3nt: TGTGCCAGCAGCTTAGCAGGGGGCAGGAACGACGAGCAGTACTTC; CDR3aa: CASSLAGGRNDEQYF
abundance: -; d_gene: -; j_gene: TRBJ2-1; v_gene: TRBV19; CDR3nt: TGTGCCAGTAGACGAGCCCTCGATGAGCAGTTCTTC; CDR3aa: CASRRALDEQFF
abundance: -; d_gene: -; j_gene: TRBJ2-7; v_gene: TRBV20-1; CDR3nt: TGCAGTGCTAGGAGCTACGAGCAGTACTTC; CDR3aa: CSARSYEQYF
abundance: -; d_gene: -; j_gene: TRBJ1-1; v_gene: TRBV7-9; CDR3nt: TGTGCCAGCAGCTCAAGACTTGAAGCTTTCTTT; CDR3aa: CASSSRLEAFF
abundance: -; d_gene: TRBD2; j_gene: TRBJ2-1; v_gene: TRBV9; CDR3nt: TGTGCCAGCAGCGTAGCTAGCGGATTCTCCTACAATGAGCAGTTCTTC; CDR3aa: CASSVASGFSYNEQFF
abundance: -; d_gene: -; j_gene: TRBJ2-5; v_gene: TRBV11-2; CDR3nt: TGTGCCAGCAGCTTAGGCGTGTCCGGCCTGCAAGAGACCCAGTACTTC; CDR3aa: CASSLGVSGLQETQYF
abundance: -; d_gene: TRBD1; j_gene: TRBJ2-3; v_gene: TRBV5-1; CDR3nt: TGCGCCAGCAGCTCCGGACAGGGTTACGCAGATACGCAGTATTTT; CDR3aa: CASSSGQGYADTQYF
abundance: -; d_gene: -; j_gene: TRBJ1-1; v_gene: TRBV5-6; CDR3nt: TGTGCCAGCAGCTTGGTTTTGGCCTCTGAAGCTTTCTTT; CDR3aa: CASSLVLASEAFF
abundance: -; d_gene: TRBD2; j_gene: TRBJ2-3; v_gene: TRBV5-4; CDR3nt: TGTGCCAGCACCTTAGCGGGGGGCCGCACAGATACGCAGTATTTT; CDR3aa: CASTLAGGRTDTQYF
abundance: -; d_gene: TRBD2; j_gene: TRBJ2-2; v_gene: TRBV4-3; CDR3nt: TGCGCCAGCAGCCAGGACTTTAGCGGGGGCGCGGTCGGGGAGCTGTTTTTT; CDR3aa: CASSQDFSGGAVGELFF
abundance: -; d_gene: -; j_gene: TRBJ2-5; v_gene: TRBV7-5; CDR3nt: TGTGTCAGAAGCTCTCAGGGGGCATGCGGGTGGAAGACCCAGTACTTC; CDR3aa: CVRSSQGACGWKTQYF
abundance: -; d_gene: TRBD2; j_gene: TRBJ2-3; v_gene: TRBV5-4; CDR3nt: TGTGCCAGCAGCTTGGGGACTAGCGGAACTAGCACAGATACGCAGTATTTT; CDR3aa: CASSLGTSGTSTDTQYF
abundance: -; d_gene: -; j_gene: TRBJ1-2; v_gene: TRBV19; CDR3nt: TGTGCCAGTAGCAACGGGGGTTCCTATGGCTACACCTTC; CDR3aa: CASSNGGSYGYTF
abundance: once; d_gene: -; j_gene: TRBJ2-5; v_gene: TRBV7-9; CDR3nt: TGTGCCAGCTGGGGTACAGGCCGTGAAGAGACCCAGTACTTC; CDR3aa: CASWGTGREETQYF
abundance: -; d_gene: -; j_gene: TRBJ1-4; v_gene: TRBV19; CDR3nt: TGTGCCAGTAGTTCAAAGACAGGAGGAGACGAAAAACTGTTTTTT; CDR3aa: CASSSKTGGDEKLFF
abundance: -; d_gene: TRBD1; j_gene: TRBJ1-2; v_gene: TRBV28; CDR3nt: TGTGCCAGCAGTCCCGGGACAGGCGCTAACTATGGCTACACCTTC; CDR3aa: CASSPGTGANYGYTF
abundance: once; d_gene: -; j_gene: TRBJ1-1; v_gene: TRBV7-2; CDR3nt: TGTGCCAGCAGCCCCATGGGGACGAACACTGAAGCTTTCTTT; CDR3aa: CASSPMGTNTEAFF
abundance: -; d_gene: TRBD1; j_gene: TRBJ1-1; v_gene: TRBV7-6; CDR3nt: TGTGCCAGCAGTACTAGACAGGGAACTGAAGCTTTCTTT; CDR3aa: CASSTRQGTEAFF
abundance: -; d_gene: TRBD2; j_gene: TRBJ2-1; v_gene: TRBV30; CDR3nt: TGTGCCTGGAGTCACACCTTAGCGGGAGATCTATTCTTC; CDR3aa: CAWSHTLAGDLFF
abundance: -; d_gene: TRBD1; j_gene: TRBJ1-1; v_gene: TRBV5-1; CDR3nt: TGCGCCAGCACCCCAGGGGGAGCGACTGAAGCTTTCTTT; CDR3aa: CASTPGGATEAFF
abundance: once; d_gene: TRBD1; j_gene: TRBJ2-1; v_gene: TRBV7-3; CDR3nt: TGTGCCAGCAGCCCGGGGACAGGAGGCTACAATGAGCAGTTCTTC; CDR3aa: CASSPGTGGYNEQFF
abundance: -; d_gene: -; j_gene: TRBJ1-2; v_gene: TRBV19; CDR3nt: TGTGCCAGTACCGCTGAGTGGGGGACGAACTATGGCTACACCTTC; CDR3aa: CASTAEWGTNYGYTF
abundance: -; d_gene: TRBD1; j_gene: TRBJ1-3; v_gene: TRBV5-1; CDR3nt: TGCGCCAGCAGCGAATACCTTACAGGGGGCGCGGGAAACACCATATATTTT; CDR3aa: CASSEYLTGGAGNTIYF
abundance: -; d_gene: TRBD2; j_gene: TRBJ2-5; v_gene: TRBV10-1; CDR3nt: TGCGCCAGCAGTGGGGCTAGCGGGACGAGGGAAGAGACCCAGTACTTC; CDR3aa: CASSGASGTREETQYF
abundance: -; d_gene: TRBD1; j_gene: TRBJ2-5; v_gene: TRBV18; CDR3nt: TGTGCCAGCTCACCAGGACAGGGCCAGGAGACCCAGTACTTC; CDR3aa: CASSPGQGQETQYF
abundance: once; d_gene: -; j_gene: TRBJ2-3; v_gene: TRBV27; CDR3nt: TGTGCCAGCAGTGAACCTAGCACAGATACGCAGTATTTT; CDR3aa: CASSEPSTDTQYF
abundance: few; d_gene: -; j_gene: TRBJ2-7; v_gene: TRBV7-9; CDR3nt: TGTGCCAGCAGCTTATCTTGGCAGGGCGAGCAGTACTTC; CDR3aa: CASSLSWQGEQYF
abundance: -; d_gene: TRBD1; j_gene: TRBJ2-7; v_gene: TRBV28; CDR3nt: TGTGCCAGCAGCCGCGGGACAGGGTTCGACGAGCAGTACTTC; CDR3aa: CASSRGTGFDEQYF
abundance: -; d_gene: -; j_gene: TRBJ2-5; v_gene: TRBV11-2; CDR3nt: TGTGCCAGCAGCCGACGGACAGTCCAAGAGACCCAGTACTTC; CDR3aa: CASSRRTVQETQYF
abundance: -; d_gene: -; j_gene: TRBJ2-2; v_gene: TRBV12-5; CDR3nt: TGTGCTAGTGGTTTGGGGACAGAGAACACCGGGGAGCTGTTTTTT; CDR3aa: CASGLGTENTGELFF
abundance: -; d_gene: TRBD2; j_gene: TRBJ2-5; v_gene: TRBV5-1; CDR3nt: TGCGCCAGCAGCTACCGGGACTACCCCGCTAAGTACTTC; CDR3aa: CASSYRDYPAKYF
abundance: once; d_gene: -; j_gene: TRBJ1-1; v_gene: TRBV10-3; CDR3nt: TGTGCCATCTATAAGGGGGAGGGGAACACTGAAGCTTTCTTT; CDR3aa: CAIYKGEGNTEAFF
abundance: -; d_gene: -; j_gene: TRBJ2-1; v_gene: TRBV30; CDR3nt: TGTGCCTGGAGCGGGGCGGGGAGGTCCTACAATGAGCAGTTCTTC; CDR3aa: CAWSGAGRSYNEQFF
abundance: -; d_gene: TRBD1; j_gene: TRBJ1-3; v_gene: TRBV9; CDR3nt: TGTGCCAGCAGCTTCCGGACAGGGGGCGCAACAGGAAACACCATATATTTT; CDR3aa: CASSFRTGGATGNTIYF
abundance: -; d_gene: TRBD2; j_gene: TRBJ2-1; v_gene: TRBV11-3; CDR3nt: TGTGCCAGCAGCTTTGCCAGCGGGGGTTACAATGAGCAGTTCTTC; CDR3aa: CASSFASGGYNEQFF
abundance: once; d_gene: TRBD1; j_gene: TRBJ2-3; v_gene: TRBV6-4; CDR3nt: TGTGCCAGCAGTTTAACAGGGGAAGGAGATACGCAGTATTTT; CDR3aa: CASSLTGEGDTQYF
abundance: -; d_gene: TRBD1; j_gene: TRBJ2-1; v_gene: TRBV5-1; CDR3nt: TGCGCCAGCAGCCCATACGACAGGGACTCCTACAATGAGCAGTTCTTC; CDR3aa: CASSPYDRDSYNEQFF
abundance: -; d_gene: -; j_gene: TRBJ2-1; v_gene: TRBV2; CDR3nt: TGTGCCAGCACCCTGTACAATGAGCAGTTCTTC; CDR3aa: CASTLYNEQFF
abundance: -; d_gene: -; j_gene: TRBJ2-3; v_gene: TRBV5-1; CDR3nt: TGCGCCAGCAGCTTGTCGTCCCTTAGGACCGCAGATACGCAGTATTTT; CDR3aa: CASSLSSLRTADTQYF
abundance: -; d_gene: -; j_gene: TRBJ1-4; v_gene: TRBV2; CDR3nt: TGTGCCAGCAGTACAGGGAGCGATGAAAAACTGTTTTTT; CDR3aa: CASSTGSDEKLFF